The following is a T cell receptor (beta chain) sequence with its context. Antigen: not known. This CDR3 spans 13 amino acids. Germline CDR1 SGHAT, CDR2 FQNNGV. Germline trimming cut 5 bases from V and 8 bases from J; bases unmatched to any gene: 5. This sample is part of a study of shared clonotypes between healthy human individuals. Generated by immunoSEQ multiplex PCR, the TCRdb table keeps only in-frame clones and is missing some. The sample has about 1.1 million clones, 75% to 80% seen once. Findings and limits, study-wide: Read depth was anticipated to influence clonotype sharing among donors.

The source material was memory CD4+ T cells from PBMCs. This sample's subset: CD45RA-negative fraction. The sequence came from a man younger than 35 in good health. Some clones in this sample may be carry-over from other donors' samples. V usage is TRBV11-2 and J usage is TRBJ2-1; 8 positions agree with TRBD2. This CDR3 is CASSQTSVDEQFF. In DNA form, the CDR3 reads TGTGCCAGCAGCCAGACTAGCGTAGATGAGCAGTTCTTC.